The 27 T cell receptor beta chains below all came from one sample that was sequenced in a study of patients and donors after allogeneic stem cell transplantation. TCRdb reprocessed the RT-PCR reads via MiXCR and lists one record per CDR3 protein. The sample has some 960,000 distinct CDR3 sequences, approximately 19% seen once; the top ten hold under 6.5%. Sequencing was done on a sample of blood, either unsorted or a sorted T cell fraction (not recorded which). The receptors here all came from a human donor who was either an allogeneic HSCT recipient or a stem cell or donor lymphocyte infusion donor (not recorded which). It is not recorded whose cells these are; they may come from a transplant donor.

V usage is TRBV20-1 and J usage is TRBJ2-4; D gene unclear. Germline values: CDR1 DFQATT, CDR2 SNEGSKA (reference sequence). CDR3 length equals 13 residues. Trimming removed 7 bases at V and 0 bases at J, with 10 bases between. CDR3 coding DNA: TGCAGTGGGTTTCAGCTAGCCAAAAACATTCAGTACTTC. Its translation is CSGFQLAKNIQYF.

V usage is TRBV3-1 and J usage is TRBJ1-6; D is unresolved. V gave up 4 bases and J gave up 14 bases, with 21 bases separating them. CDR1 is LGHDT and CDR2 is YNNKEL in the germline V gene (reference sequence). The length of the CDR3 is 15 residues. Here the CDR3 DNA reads TGTGCCAGCAGCCTCCGGCTGACCAACTCCCTCGCCCTCCACTTT. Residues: CASSLRLTNSLALHF. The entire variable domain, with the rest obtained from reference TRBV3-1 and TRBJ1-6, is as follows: DTAVSQTPKYLVTQMGNDKSIKCEQNLGHDTMYWYKQDSKKFLKIMFSYNNKELIINETVPNRFSPKSPDKAHLNLHINSLELGDSAVYFCASSLRLTNSLALHFGNGTRLTVT.

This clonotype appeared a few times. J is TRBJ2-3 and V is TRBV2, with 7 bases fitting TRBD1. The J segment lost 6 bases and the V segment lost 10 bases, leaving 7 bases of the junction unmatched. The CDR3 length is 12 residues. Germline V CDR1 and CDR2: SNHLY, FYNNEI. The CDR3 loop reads CAIGTVTDTQYF. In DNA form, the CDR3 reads TGTGCCATCGGGACAGTCACGGATACGCAGTATTTT.

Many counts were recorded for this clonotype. CDR3 residues: CASSLIGVSTDTQYF. The CDR3 region has the DNA TGTGCCAGCAGTTTAATCGGGGTTAGCACAGATACGCAGTATTTT. The chain uses TRBV12-3 or TRBV12-4 and TRBJ2-3; weak D call: TRBD2 (5 bases). The V gene lost 2 bases and the J gene lost 0 bases, with 9 bases spanning the gap. CDR3 length equals 15 residues.

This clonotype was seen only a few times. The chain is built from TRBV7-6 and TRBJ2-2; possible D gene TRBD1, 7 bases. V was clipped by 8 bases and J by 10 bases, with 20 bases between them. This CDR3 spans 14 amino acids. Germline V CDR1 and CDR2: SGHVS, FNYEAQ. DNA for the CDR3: TGTGCCAGCGACGGGGGCAGGGGGGATTTGGAGCTGTTTTTT. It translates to CASDGGRGDLELFF.

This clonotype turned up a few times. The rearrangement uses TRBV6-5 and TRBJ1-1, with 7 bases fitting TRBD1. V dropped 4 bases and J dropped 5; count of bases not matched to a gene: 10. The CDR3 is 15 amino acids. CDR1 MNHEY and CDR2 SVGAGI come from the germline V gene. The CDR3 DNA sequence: TGTGCCAGCAGTTCGAACCAGGGGGAAAGGACTGAAGCTTTCTTT. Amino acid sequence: CASSSNQGERTEAFF.

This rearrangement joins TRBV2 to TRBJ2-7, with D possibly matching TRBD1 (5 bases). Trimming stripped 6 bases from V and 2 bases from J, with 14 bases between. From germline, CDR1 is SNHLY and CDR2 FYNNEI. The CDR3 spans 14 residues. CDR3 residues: CASRTQVPTYEQYF. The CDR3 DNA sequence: TGTGCCAGCAGGACACAGGTACCTACCTACGAGCAGTACTTC.

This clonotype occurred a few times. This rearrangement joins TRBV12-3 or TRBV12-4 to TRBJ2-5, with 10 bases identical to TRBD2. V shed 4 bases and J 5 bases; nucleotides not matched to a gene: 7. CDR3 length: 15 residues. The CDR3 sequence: CASSWASGSSETQYF. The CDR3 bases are TGTGCCAGCAGTTGGGCTAGCGGGAGTTCGGAGACCCAGTACTTC.

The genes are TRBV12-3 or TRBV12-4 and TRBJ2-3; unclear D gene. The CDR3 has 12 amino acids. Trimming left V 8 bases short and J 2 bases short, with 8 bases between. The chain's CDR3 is CASGLFTDTQYF. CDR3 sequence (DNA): TGTGCCAGCGGCTTATTCACAGATACGCAGTATTTT.

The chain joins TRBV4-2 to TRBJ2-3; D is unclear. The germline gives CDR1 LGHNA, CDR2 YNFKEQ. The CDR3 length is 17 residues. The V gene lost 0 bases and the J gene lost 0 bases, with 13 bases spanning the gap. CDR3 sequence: CASSQEVVLESTDTQYF. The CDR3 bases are TGTGCCAGCAGCCAAGAAGTGGTCCTGGAGAGCACAGATACGCAGTATTTT.

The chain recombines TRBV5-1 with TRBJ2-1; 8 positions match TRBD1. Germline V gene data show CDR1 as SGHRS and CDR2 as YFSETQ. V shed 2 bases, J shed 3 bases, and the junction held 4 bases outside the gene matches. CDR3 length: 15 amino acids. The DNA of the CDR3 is TGCGCCAGCAGCTTCAGGGGGCTTGACTACAATGAGCAGTTCTTC. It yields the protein CASSFRGLDYNEQFF.

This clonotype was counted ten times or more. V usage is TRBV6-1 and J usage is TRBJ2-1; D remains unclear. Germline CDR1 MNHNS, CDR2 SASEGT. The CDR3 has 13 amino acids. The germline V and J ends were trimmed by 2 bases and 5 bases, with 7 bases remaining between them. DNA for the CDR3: TGTGCCAGCAGTGAACGTAAGAACAATGAGCAGTTCTTC. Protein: CASSERKNNEQFF.

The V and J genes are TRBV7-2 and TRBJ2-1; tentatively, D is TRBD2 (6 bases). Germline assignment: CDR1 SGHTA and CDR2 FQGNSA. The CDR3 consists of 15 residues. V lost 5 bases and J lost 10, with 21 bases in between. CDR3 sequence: CASSQDRAGRGEQFF. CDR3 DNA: TGTGCCAGCAGCCAAGACCGCGCGGGGAGAGGGGAGCAGTTCTTC.

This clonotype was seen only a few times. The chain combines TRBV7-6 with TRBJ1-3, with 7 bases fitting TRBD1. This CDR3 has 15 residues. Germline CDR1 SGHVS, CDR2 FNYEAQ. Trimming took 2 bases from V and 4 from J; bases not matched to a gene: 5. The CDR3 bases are TGTGCCAGCAGCTTAACGACAGGGATCGGAAACACCATATATTTT. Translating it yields CASSLTTGIGNTIYF.

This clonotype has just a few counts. The CDR3 DNA is TGTGCCAGCAGCCAAGAAACTAGCGGGGCTTTGGGGAATGAGCAGTTCTTC. It translates to CASSQETSGALGNEQFF. This rearrangement joins TRBV4-2 to TRBJ2-1; 10 bases align to TRBD2. The CDR3 has 17 amino acids. Trimming cost V 0 bases and J 7 bases; bases outside gene matches: 9. Germline V gives CDR1 LGHNA, CDR2 YNFKEQ.

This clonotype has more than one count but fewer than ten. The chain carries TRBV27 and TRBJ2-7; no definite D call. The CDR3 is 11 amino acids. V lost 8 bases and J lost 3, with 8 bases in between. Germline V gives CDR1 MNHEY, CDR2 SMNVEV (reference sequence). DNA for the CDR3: TGTGCCAGCTCAAAGGGCTACGAGCAGTACTTC. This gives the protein CASSKGYEQYF.

The chain's CDR3 is CASTTWGVGTDTQYF. DNA for the CDR3: TGTGCCAGCACCACCTGGGGCGTTGGCACAGATACGCAGTATTTT. J is TRBJ2-3 and V is TRBV12-3 or TRBV12-4; D is possibly TRBD1 (5 bases). The V end lost 7 bases, the J end lost 1 base, and 15 bases lay between the germline ends. The CDR3 is made up of 15 amino acids.

CDR3 DNA sequence: TGTGCCAGCAGCGTAGCGATTAAGGGAACGGGAAACACCATATATTTT. This translates into CASSVAIKGTGNTIYF. V is TRBV9 and J is TRBJ1-3, with D uncertain. CDR3 size: 16 residues. V was clipped by 0 bases and J by 4 bases, with 14 bases between them. Germline CDR1 SGDLS, CDR2 YYNGEE. The full variable domain, with the rest looked up from reference TRBV9 and TRBJ1-3, is DSGVTQTPKHLITATGQRVTLRCSPRSGDLSVYWYQQSLDQGLQFLIQYYNGEERAKGNILERFSAQQFPDLHSELNLSSLELGDSALYFCASSVAIKGTGNTIYFGEGSWLTVV.

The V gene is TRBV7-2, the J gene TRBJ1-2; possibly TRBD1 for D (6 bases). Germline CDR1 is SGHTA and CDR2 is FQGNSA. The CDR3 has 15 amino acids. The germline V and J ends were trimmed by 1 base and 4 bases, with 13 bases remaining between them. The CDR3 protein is CASSLGGQEIYGYTF. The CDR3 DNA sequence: TGTGCCAGCAGCTTAGGGGGGCAGGAGATCTATGGCTACACCTTC.

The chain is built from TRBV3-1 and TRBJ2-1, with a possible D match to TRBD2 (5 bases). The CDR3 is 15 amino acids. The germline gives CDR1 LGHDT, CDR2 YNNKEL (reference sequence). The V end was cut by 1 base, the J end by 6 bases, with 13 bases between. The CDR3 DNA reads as TGTGCCAGCAGCCAAGGGGCTAGCATCAGCAATGAGCAGTTCTTC. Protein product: CASSQGASISNEQFF.

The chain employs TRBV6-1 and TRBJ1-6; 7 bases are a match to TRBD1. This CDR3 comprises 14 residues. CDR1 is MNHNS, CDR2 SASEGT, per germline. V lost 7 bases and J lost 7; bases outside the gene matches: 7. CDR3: CASKKGARNSPLHF. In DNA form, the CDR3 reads TGTGCCAGCAAGAAGGGGGCGAGGAATTCACCCCTCCACTTT.

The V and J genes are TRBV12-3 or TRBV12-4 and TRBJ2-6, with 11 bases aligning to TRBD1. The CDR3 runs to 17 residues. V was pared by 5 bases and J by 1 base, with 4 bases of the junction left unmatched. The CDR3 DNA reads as TGTGCCAGCAGTCGGACAGGGGGCAGGTCTGGGGCCAACGTCCTGACTTTC. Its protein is CASSRTGGRSGANVLTF.

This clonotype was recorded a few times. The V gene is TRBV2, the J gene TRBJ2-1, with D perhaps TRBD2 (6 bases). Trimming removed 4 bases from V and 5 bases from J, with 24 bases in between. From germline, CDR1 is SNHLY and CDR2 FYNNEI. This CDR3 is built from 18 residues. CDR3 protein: CASSVGNPRGIPNNEQFF. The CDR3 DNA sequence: TGTGCCAGCAGTGTAGGGAACCCCCGCGGGATCCCGAACAATGAGCAGTTCTTC.

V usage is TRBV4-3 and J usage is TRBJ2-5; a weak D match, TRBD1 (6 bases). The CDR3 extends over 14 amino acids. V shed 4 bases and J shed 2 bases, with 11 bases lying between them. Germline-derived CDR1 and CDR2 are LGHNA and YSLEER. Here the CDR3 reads CASSPRTAQETQYF. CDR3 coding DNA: TGCGCCAGCAGCCCTCGGACAGCTCAAGAGACCCAGTACTTC.

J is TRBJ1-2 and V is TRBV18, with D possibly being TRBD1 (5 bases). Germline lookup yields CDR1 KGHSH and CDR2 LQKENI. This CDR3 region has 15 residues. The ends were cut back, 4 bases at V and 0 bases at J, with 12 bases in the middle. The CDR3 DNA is TGTGCCAGCTCACTGCAGGGAGCGGCTAACTATGGCTACACCTTC. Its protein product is CASSLQGAANYGYTF.

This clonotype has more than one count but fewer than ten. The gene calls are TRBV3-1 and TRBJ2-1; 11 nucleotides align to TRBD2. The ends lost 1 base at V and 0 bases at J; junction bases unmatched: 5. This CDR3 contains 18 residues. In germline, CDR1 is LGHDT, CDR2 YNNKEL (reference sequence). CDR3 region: CASSQAVTSGDSYNEQFF. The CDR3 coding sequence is TGTGCCAGCAGCCAAGCCGTGACTAGCGGGGACTCCTACAATGAGCAGTTCTTC.

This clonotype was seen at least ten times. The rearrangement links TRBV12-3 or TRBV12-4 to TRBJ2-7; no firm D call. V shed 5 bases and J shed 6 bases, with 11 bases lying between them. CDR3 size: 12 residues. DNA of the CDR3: TGTGCCAGCAGTATGTCAGCCGGCGAGCAGTACTTC. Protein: CASSMSAGEQYF.